One T cell receptor beta chain is described in this entry. Its antigen is undetermined. The CDR3 length is 17 residues. Germline V gene data show CDR1 as LNHDA and CDR2 as SQIVND (reference sequence). V shed 4 bases and J 3 bases; nucleotides not matched to a gene: 8. The repertoire was sequenced with immunoSEQ multiplex PCR; TCRdb's copy has only in-frame clones and lacks some. The sample lists roughly 40,000 clones, approximately 91% occurring once. If patients had autoimmune disease history or systemic immunosuppression, they were excluded. This sample was taken from a study of OX40 agonist ivuxolimab in advanced cancers. Study background: Across the patients, intravenous ivuxolimab was delivered every 2 weeks at 0.01 to 10 mg/kg. The mean age was approximately 60 years, ranging from about 20 to 79, with under 90% of participants male.

Overall study findings and caveats: Among patients with partial responses at 0.1-3.0 mg/kg, clonal expansion was among the lowest.

The V gene is TRBV19, the J gene TRBJ2-7, with TRBD2 identical over 14 bases. The sequencing used CD4+ or CD8+ T cells sorted from blood, collected in a trial of the OX40 agonist ivuxolimab. The sequence was obtained from an adult with an advanced solid tumor such as melanoma, head and neck, liver or kidney cancer. This CDR3 reads CASSTSSGLAGVYEQYF. The CDR3 nucleotides are TGTGCCAGTAGTACCTCCTCGGGACTAGCGGGAGTCTACGAGCAGTACTTC.